The 31 T cell receptor beta chains below come from one sample, sequenced in a study of cytomegalovirus exposure and HLA in healthy donors (dated by TCRdb to the late 2010s). The protocol used for the library was the immunoSEQ multiplex PCR assay. For the multiplex PCR, a mixture combining 60 forward primers for TCR Vbeta segments and 13 reverse primers for TCR Jbeta segments was used. TCRdb took this table from immuneACCESS and kept in-frame rearrangements with V and J called. Such tables lack part of the clones; where checked against another copy, unresolved V genes explain under half of the gap, and the rest is unexplained. The sample table contains more than 75,000 clones; only one count was recorded for about four fifths of them. The leading ten clones occupy over 5% of the sample. The sample taken for sequencing was PBMCs. The receptors were sampled from a woman under 30 in good health and CMV-seropositive.

The V call is TRBV29-1, the J call TRBJ2-3, with 10 bases fitting TRBD2. The CDR3 has 15 amino acids. Losses at the gene ends were 5 bases for V and 2 bases for J; bases not matched to a gene: 7. Per germline, CDR1 SQVTM and CDR2 ANQGSEA. This CDR3 is CSVRPGLAYTDTQYF. In DNA form, the CDR3 reads TGCAGCGTTAGACCGGGACTAGCGTACACAGATACGCAGTATTTT.

V usage is TRBV28 and J usage is TRBJ2-7, with D unclear. Deletions cut 6 bases from V and 3 bases from J, with 18 bases between. The CDR3 spans 15 residues. Germline CDR1 is MDHEN and CDR2 is SYDVKM. This CDR3 reads CASSPSVWAYYEQYF. CDR3 nucleotide sequence: TGTGCCAGCAGCCCCTCCGTATGGGCCTACTACGAGCAGTACTTC.

The rearrangement joins TRBV9 to TRBJ1-2, with TRBD1 as a possible D gene (6 bases). The CDR3 sequence is 13 residues long. Germline V gene lookup returns CDR1 SGDLS and CDR2 YYNGEE. With 4 bases removed from V and 8 bases from J, the gap between germline ends came to 15 bases. Here the CDR3 reads CASSSLDRSGYTF. DNA for the CDR3: TGTGCCAGCAGCTCCCTGGACAGATCCGGCTACACCTTC.

The genes are TRBV15 and TRBJ1-3, with D possibly being TRBD1 (5 bases). The CDR3 length is 16 residues. The V and J ends lost 5 bases and 0 bases respectively, with 14 bases between them. Germline V gene lookup returns CDR1 LNHNV and CDR2 YYDKDF (reference sequence). The CDR3 loop reads CATSRRDGSSGNTIYF. CDR3 nucleotide sequence: TGTGCCACCAGCCGAAGGGACGGGAGCTCTGGAAACACCATATATTTT.

This clone was detected only once. The chain carries TRBV9 and TRBJ2-7, with TRBD2 matching 7 bases. V shed 4 bases, J shed 7 bases, and the junction held 8 bases outside the gene matches. The CDR3 consists of 13 residues. The germline CDR1 and CDR2 sequences are SGDLS and YYNGEE. CDR3 DNA sequence: TGTGCCAGCAGCCCCCCGGGAGGCGTGGAGCAGTACTTC. Amino acid sequence: CASSPPGGVEQYF. Based on the CDR3 plus reference TRBV9 and TRBJ2-7, the full variable domain is DSGVTQTPKHLITATGQRVTLRCSPRSGDLSVYWYQQSLDQGLQFLIQYYNGEERAKGNILERFSAQQFPDLHSELNLSSLELGDSALYFCASSPPGGVEQYFGPGTRLTVT.

The CDR3 reads CASSPPLAEQYF. The DNA for the CDR3 is TGTGCCAGCAGTCCCCCCCTAGCGGAGCAGTACTTC. V gene TRBV6-5 combines with J gene TRBJ2-7; weak D call: TRBD2 (6 bases). CDR3 length: 12 amino acids. CDR1 MNHEY and CDR2 SVGAGI come from the germline V gene. Trimming shortened V by 5 bases and J by 7 bases, and 12 bases separated the two germline ends.

V is TRBV6-1 and J is TRBJ2-5; 9 positions match TRBD1. The CDR3 is 15 amino acids. V lost 2 bases, J lost 0 bases, and 1 base stayed unmatched. CDR1 MNHNS and CDR2 SASEGT come from the germline V gene. As DNA, the CDR3 is TGTGCCAGCAGTGAACGGACAGGGGACCAAGAGACCCAGTACTTC. Its protein is CASSERTGDQETQYF.

The chain links TRBV6-6 to TRBJ1-5, with 7 positions matching TRBD1. Germline trimming cut 5 bases from V and 3 bases from J; bases unmatched to any gene: 10. The CDR3 contains 16 residues. Germline lookup yields CDR1 MNHNY and CDR2 SVGAGI (reference sequence). CDR3 residues: CASSQQGDLSNQPQHF. As DNA, the CDR3 is TGTGCCAGCAGTCAGCAGGGGGACCTTTCCAATCAGCCCCAGCATTTT.

This sequence joins TRBV28 and TRBJ1-2; TRBD1 might be the D (5 bases). Trimming took 1 base from V and 7 from J, leaving 13 bases between them. The CDR3 totals 14 residues. Germline V gene data show CDR1 as MDHEN and CDR2 as SYDVKM. The CDR3 coding sequence is TGTGCCAGCAGTTTATCCGGGGGACTTAGTGGCTACACCTTC. Its protein product is CASSLSGGLSGYTF.

The rearrangement uses TRBV9 and TRBJ2-1, with 8 nucleotides matching TRBD2. Per germline, CDR1 SGDLS and CDR2 YYNGEE. This CDR3 comprises 16 residues. Losses at the gene ends were 3 bases for V and 11 bases for J; bases not matched to a gene: 16. Here the CDR3 DNA reads TGTGCCAGCAGCGAGGGCGCTAGCGGGTATACCAGGCAGCAGTTCTTC. Protein sequence: CASSEGASGYTRQQFF.

The V and J genes are TRBV7-8 and TRBJ1-1, with 8 bases lining up with TRBD1. The trim removed 4 bases at V and 5 bases at J, leaving 6 bases unmatched. The germline V gene encodes CDR1 SGHVS and CDR2 FQNEAQ. The CDR3 is made up of 14 amino acids. CDR3 region: CASSSQGVDTEAFF. DNA of the CDR3: TGTGCCAGCAGCTCACAGGGGGTGGATACTGAAGCTTTCTTT. Complete variable domain (other parts from reference TRBV7-8 and TRBJ1-1): GAGVSQSPRYKVAKRGQDVALRCDPISGHVSLFWYQQALGQGPEFLTYFQNEAQLDKSGLPSDRFFAERPEGSVSTLKIQRTQQEDSAVYLCASSSQGVDTEAFFGQGTRLTVV.

The chain combines TRBV18 with TRBJ2-3, with D perhaps matching TRBD2 (6 bases). The CDR3 is 15 amino acids. V lost 4 bases to trimming and J lost 2 bases, with 13 bases between them. Germline V gene lookup returns CDR1 KGHSH and CDR2 LQKENI. CDR3 sequence: CASSRGDSITDTQYF. Here the CDR3 DNA reads TGTGCCAGCTCACGAGGGGACTCCATCACAGATACGCAGTATTTT.

The chain links TRBV7-6 to TRBJ1-1; maybe TRBD1 (6 bases). Germline V gene data show CDR1 as SGHVS and CDR2 as FNYEAQ. V was cut by 5 bases and J by 0 bases, with 19 bases left in between. The CDR3 has 17 residues. This CDR3 reads CASSPVLGGALNTEAFF. DNA for the CDR3: TGTGCCAGCAGCCCCGTTCTGGGGGGGGCCCTGAACACTGAAGCTTTCTTT. The full variable domain, rest sourced from reference TRBV7-6 and TRBJ1-1, is GAGVSQSPRYKVTKRGQDVALRCDPISGHVSLYWYRQALGQGPEFLTYFNYEAQQDKSGLPNDRFSAERPEGSISTLTIQRTEQRDSAMYRCASSPVLGGALNTEAFFGQGTRLTVV.

This rearrangement joins TRBV28 to TRBJ1-1; the match to TRBD1 covers 8 bases. The junction had 11 bases not matched to a gene; V was cut back by 5 bases and J by 6 bases. CDR1 and CDR2 (germline): MDHEN, SYDVKM. The CDR3 has 15 residues. The CDR3 spells CASSPRTGLVAEAFF. The CDR3 region has the DNA TGTGCCAGCAGTCCACGGACAGGGCTCGTCGCTGAAGCTTTCTTT.

This chain connects TRBV6-6 to TRBJ1-5; possibly TRBD1 for D (5 bases). The CDR3 contains 15 residues. Germline V CDR1 and CDR2: MNHNY, SVGAGI (reference sequence). V was shortened by 5 bases and J by 1 base, with 12 bases between the two germline ends. The CDR3 sequence is CASSEIGGSNQPQHF. Here the CDR3 DNA reads TGTGCCAGCAGTGAGATCGGGGGGAGCAATCAGCCCCAGCATTTT.

The genes are TRBV5-1 and TRBJ1-1; D is uncertain. This CDR3 is 14 amino acids long. Trimming removed 5 bases from V and 0 bases from J, with 11 bases in between. The V gene's germline CDR1 is SGHRS and CDR2 YFSETQ. CDR3 protein: CASRVSGMNTEAFF. The CDR3 bases are TGCGCCAGCAGAGTATCCGGGATGAACACTGAAGCTTTCTTT.

The chain joins TRBV30 to TRBJ2-7; D possibly corresponds to TRBD1 (5 bases). The CDR3 runs 13 residues. Trimming pared 0 bases from V and 3 bases from J, leaving 9 bases between. The germline V gene encodes CDR1 GTSNPN and CDR2 SVGIG (reference sequence). The CDR3 DNA reads TGTGCCTGGAGTGTTGGCAGGGTCTACGAGCAGTACTTC. Its translation is CAWSVGRVYEQYF.

This chain links TRBV6-1 with TRBJ2-7; maybe TRBD1 (6 bases). V lost 6 bases, J lost 3 bases, and 18 bases lay in between. The length of the CDR3 is 15 residues. The germline V gene encodes CDR1 MNHNS and CDR2 SASEGT. The CDR3 sequence is CASSPFRDNSYEQYF. The CDR3 DNA follows: TGTGCCAGCAGCCCATTCCGGGACAACAGCTACGAGCAGTACTTC.

This clone was observed a few times. V and J are TRBV5-4 and TRBJ2-5, with a weak D call TRBD1 (6 bases). CDR3 length equals 14 residues. Germline V gene sequence: CDR1 SGHNT, CDR2 YYREEE (reference sequence). Trimming shortened V by 5 bases and J by 5 bases, and 16 bases separated the two germline ends. CDR3 nucleotide sequence: TGTGCCAGCAGTCTACAGGGAGCAGCCGAGACCCAGTACTTC. Encoded protein: CASSLQGAAETQYF.

V usage is TRBV4-2 and J usage is TRBJ2-1, with TRBD2 identical over 11 bases. This CDR3 is 16 amino acids long. Germline CDR1 reads LGHNA; CDR2 reads YNFKEQ. V dropped 0 bases and J dropped 4; count of bases not matched to a gene: 2. Here the CDR3 DNA reads TGTGCCAGCAGCCAAGAGACTAGCGGGGCTTACAATGAGCAGTTCTTC. This encodes CASSQETSGAYNEQFF.

CDR3 sequence (DNA): TGCGCCAGCAGCCGGTCTCCCGGGACAGACTACAATGAGCAGTTCTTC. This gives the protein CASSRSPGTDYNEQFF. The J gene is TRBJ2-1, the V gene TRBV4-1, with TRBD1 matching over 7 bases. This CDR3 comprises 16 residues. V trimming: 4 bases; J trimming: 3 bases; junction bases outside the gene matches: 9. Germline V CDR1 and CDR2: MGHRA, YSYEKL.

The rearrangement uses TRBV28 and TRBJ2-7, with D possibly matching TRBD1 (6 bases). The CDR3 length is 14 residues. Germline CDR1 MDHEN, CDR2 SYDVKM. The V and J ends lost 6 bases and 4 bases respectively, with 16 bases between them. CDR3 coding DNA: TGTGCCAGCAGACATCCGGGACAAAAATACGAGCAGTACTTC. This sequence encodes CASRHPGQKYEQYF.

This clone appeared a single time. The chain's CDR3 is CASSSLTSNQPQHF. For the CDR3, the DNA is TGTGCCAGCAGTTCGCTCACAAGCAATCAGCCCCAGCATTTT. This rearrangement joins TRBV6-5 to TRBJ1-5; D is unresolved. The CDR3 is 14 amino acids. Between the trimmed V and J ends, which lost 4 bases and 1 base, there was a span of 8 bases. The germline V gene encodes CDR1 MNHEY and CDR2 SVGAGI.

CDR3 in amino acids: CASSPDPGTGLYEQYF. CDR3 DNA sequence: TGTGCCAGCAGCCCCGATCCCGGGACAGGGCTCTACGAGCAGTACTTC. This rearrangement joins TRBV9 to TRBJ2-7; 9 nucleotides line up with TRBD1. The CDR3 is 16 residues long. Germline V gives CDR1 SGDLS, CDR2 YYNGEE. With 4 bases clipped from V and 3 bases from J, the junction kept 11 bases outside the gene matches.

The chain is built from TRBV5-1 and TRBJ1-2, with D possibly matching TRBD1 (5 bases). Per the germline V gene, CDR1 is SGHRS and CDR2 is YFSETQ. This CDR3 has 15 amino acids. V was trimmed by 1 base and J by 4 bases, leaving 14 bases between them. This CDR3 reads CASSLQQGEVYGYTF. The CDR3 coding sequence is TGCGCCAGCAGCTTGCAGCAGGGTGAGGTCTATGGCTACACCTTC.

The chain links TRBV5-5 to TRBJ2-7, with TRBD1 identical over 7 bases. This CDR3 has 15 residues. CDR1 and CDR2 (germline): SGHKS, YYEKEE (reference sequence). V lost 1 base, J lost 0 bases, and 4 bases stayed unmatched. The CDR3 sequence: CASSLRQGVSYEQYF. The CDR3 nucleotides read TGTGCCAGCAGCTTGCGGCAGGGGGTCTCCTACGAGCAGTACTTC.

The gene calls are TRBV19 and TRBJ2-7; D might be TRBD1 (6 bases). V was cut by 7 bases and J by 6 bases, with 19 bases left in between. CDR1 and CDR2 from the germline V gene are LNHDA and SQIVND (reference sequence). There are 14 residues in the CDR3. CDR3 protein: CASTISGQGSEQYF. CDR3 in DNA: TGTGCCAGTACCATATCCGGGCAGGGGAGCGAGCAGTACTTC.

This clone was detected once. The chain combines TRBV28 with TRBJ1-2; 10 positions match TRBD1. Germline CDR1 reads MDHEN; CDR2 reads SYDVKM. Losses at the gene ends were 5 bases for V and 6 bases for J; bases not matched to a gene: 9. CDR3 length: 15 amino acids. CDR3 amino acids: CASSESGTGVNGYTF. CDR3 coding DNA: TGTGCCAGCAGTGAATCCGGGACAGGGGTTAATGGCTACACCTTC.

This clone has only a few counts. The gene calls are TRBV6-5 and TRBJ1-3; D gene ambiguous. The CDR3 extends over 15 amino acids. The ends were cut back, 5 bases at V and 0 bases at J, with 11 bases in the middle. Germline V gives CDR1 MNHEY, CDR2 SVGAGI. CDR3 sequence: CASSPSVSSGNTIYF. CDR3 bases: TGTGCCAGCAGTCCCTCGGTTAGCTCTGGAAACACCATATATTTT.

The J gene is TRBJ2-6, the V gene TRBV5-1; possible D gene TRBD2, 7 bases. Per germline, CDR1 SGHRS and CDR2 YFSETQ. The CDR3 totals 16 residues. Trimming left V 6 bases short and J 2 bases short, with 15 bases between. The CDR3 is CASTWTGGTGANVLTF. The CDR3 region has the DNA TGCGCCAGCACCTGGACGGGGGGCACTGGGGCCAACGTCCTGACTTTC.

The genes are TRBV6-5 and TRBJ1-1; perhaps TRBD1 as D (6 bases). V lost 5 bases and J lost 3, with 10 bases in between. The CDR3 has 13 residues. The germline V gene has CDR1 MNHEY and CDR2 SVGAGI. The CDR3 coding sequence is TGTGCCAGCAGTCCGACAGGAGACACTGAAGCTTTCTTT. Protein product: CASSPTGDTEAFF.